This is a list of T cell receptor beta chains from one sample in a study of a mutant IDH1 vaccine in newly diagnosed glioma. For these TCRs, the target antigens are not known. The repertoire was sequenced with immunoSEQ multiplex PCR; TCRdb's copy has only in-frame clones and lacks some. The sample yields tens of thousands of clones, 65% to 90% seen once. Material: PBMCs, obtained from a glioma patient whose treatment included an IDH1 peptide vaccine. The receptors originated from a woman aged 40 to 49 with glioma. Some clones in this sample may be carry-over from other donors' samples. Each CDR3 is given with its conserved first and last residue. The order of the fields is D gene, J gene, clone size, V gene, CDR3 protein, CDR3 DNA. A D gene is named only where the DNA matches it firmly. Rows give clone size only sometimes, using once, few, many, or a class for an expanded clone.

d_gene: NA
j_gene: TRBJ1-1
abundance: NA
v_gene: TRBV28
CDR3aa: CASIEDGRTEAFF
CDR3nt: TGTGCCAGCATCGAGGACGGGAGAACTGAAGCTTTCTTT

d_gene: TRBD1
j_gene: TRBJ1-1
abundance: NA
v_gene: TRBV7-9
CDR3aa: CASSDRGRDPEAFF
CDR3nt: TGTGCCAGCAGCGACAGGGGCAGGGACCCTGAAGCTTTCTTT

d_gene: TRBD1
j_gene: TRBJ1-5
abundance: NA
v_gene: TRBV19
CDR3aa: CASMTGWQPQHF
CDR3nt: TGTGCCAGTATGACAGGGTGGCAGCCCCAGCATTTT

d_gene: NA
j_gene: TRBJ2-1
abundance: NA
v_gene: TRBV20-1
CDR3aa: CSAPYNEQFF
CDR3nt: TGCAGTGCTCCGTACAATGAGCAGTTCTTC

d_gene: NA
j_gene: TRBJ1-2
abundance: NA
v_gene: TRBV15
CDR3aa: CATSRASNYGYTF
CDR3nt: TGTGCCACCAGCAGAGCTTCTAACTATGGCTACACCTTC

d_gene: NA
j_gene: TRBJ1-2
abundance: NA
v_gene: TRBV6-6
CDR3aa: CASSSRGSYYGYTF
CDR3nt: TGTGCCAGCAGTTCGCGGGGGTCCTACTATGGCTACACCTTC

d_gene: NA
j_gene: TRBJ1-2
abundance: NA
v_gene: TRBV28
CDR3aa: CATGENYGYTF
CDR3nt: TGTGCCACTGGGGAGAACTATGGCTACACCTTC

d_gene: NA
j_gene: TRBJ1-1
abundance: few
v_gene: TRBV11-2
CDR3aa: CASSLGVGNTEAFF
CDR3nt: TGTGCCAGCAGCTTGGGAGTGGGGAACACTGAAGCTTTCTTT

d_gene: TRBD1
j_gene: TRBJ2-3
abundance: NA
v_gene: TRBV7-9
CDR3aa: CASSPTGWLGTDTQYF
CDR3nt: TGTGCCAGCAGCCCGACAGGGTGGTTGGGCACAGATACGCAGTATTTT

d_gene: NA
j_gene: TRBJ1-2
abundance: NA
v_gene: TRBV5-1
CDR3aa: CASSFPDGDSYGYTF
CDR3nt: TGCGCCAGCAGCTTCCCGGACGGAGATAGCTATGGCTACACCTTC

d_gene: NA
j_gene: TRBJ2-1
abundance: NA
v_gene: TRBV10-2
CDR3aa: CASSVQSYNEQFF
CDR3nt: TGCGCCAGCAGTGTTCAGTCCTACAATGAGCAGTTCTTC

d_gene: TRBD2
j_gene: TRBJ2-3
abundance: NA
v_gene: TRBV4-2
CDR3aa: CASSLAGRTDTQYF
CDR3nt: TGTGCCAGCAGCCTAGCGGGCCGCACAGATACGCAGTATTTT

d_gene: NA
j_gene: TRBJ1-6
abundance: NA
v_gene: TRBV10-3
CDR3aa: CAISESNRQNSPLHF
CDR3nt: TGTGCCATCAGTGAGTCGAACAGGCAGAATTCACCCCTCCACTTT

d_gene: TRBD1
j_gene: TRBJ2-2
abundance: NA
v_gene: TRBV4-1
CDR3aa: CASSLPPAGGTGELFF
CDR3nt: TGCGCCAGCAGCCTACCGCCCGCAGGGGGAACCGGGGAGCTGTTTTTT

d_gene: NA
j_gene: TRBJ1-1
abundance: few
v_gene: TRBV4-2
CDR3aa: CASSQDRVNTEAFF
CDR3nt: TGTGCCAGCAGCCAAGACAGGGTAAACACTGAAGCTTTCTTT

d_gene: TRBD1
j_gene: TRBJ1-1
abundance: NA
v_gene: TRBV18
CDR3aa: CASSTRTGADEAFF
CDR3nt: TGTGCCAGCTCAACCAGGACAGGGGCTGATGAAGCTTTCTTT

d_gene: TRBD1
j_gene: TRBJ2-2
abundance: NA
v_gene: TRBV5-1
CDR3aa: CASSLEGAGGSSGELFF
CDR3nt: TGCGCCAGCAGTCTGGAAGGGGCAGGGGGCTCGTCCGGGGAGCTGTTTTTT

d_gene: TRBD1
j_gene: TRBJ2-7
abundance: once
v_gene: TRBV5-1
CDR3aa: CASSLGVGQGYEQYF
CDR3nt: TGCGCCAGCAGCTTGGGAGTGGGACAGGGCTACGAGCAGTACTTC

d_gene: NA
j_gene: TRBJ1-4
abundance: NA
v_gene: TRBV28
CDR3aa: CASSFSPSSGKLFF
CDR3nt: TGTGCCAGCAGTTTCTCCCCGTCGTCAGGGAAACTGTTTTTT

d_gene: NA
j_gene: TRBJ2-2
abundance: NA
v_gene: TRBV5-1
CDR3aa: CASSLDGGGELFF
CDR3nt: TGCGCCAGCAGCTTGGACGGGGGCGGGGAGCTGTTTTTT

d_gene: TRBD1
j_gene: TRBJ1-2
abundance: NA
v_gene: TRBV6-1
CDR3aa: CASSVGGTGAFYGYTF
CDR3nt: TGTGCCAGCAGTGTCGGAGGGACAGGGGCGTTTTATGGCTACACCTTC

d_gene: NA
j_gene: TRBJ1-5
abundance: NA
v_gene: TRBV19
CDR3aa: CAANTGVQPQHF
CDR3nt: TGTGCCGCTAATACGGGGGTCCAGCCCCAGCATTTT

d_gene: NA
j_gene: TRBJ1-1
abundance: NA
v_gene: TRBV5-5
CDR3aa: CASSASLGRGTEAFF
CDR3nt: TGTGCCAGCAGCGCTTCTTTGGGGCGCGGAACTGAAGCTTTCTTT